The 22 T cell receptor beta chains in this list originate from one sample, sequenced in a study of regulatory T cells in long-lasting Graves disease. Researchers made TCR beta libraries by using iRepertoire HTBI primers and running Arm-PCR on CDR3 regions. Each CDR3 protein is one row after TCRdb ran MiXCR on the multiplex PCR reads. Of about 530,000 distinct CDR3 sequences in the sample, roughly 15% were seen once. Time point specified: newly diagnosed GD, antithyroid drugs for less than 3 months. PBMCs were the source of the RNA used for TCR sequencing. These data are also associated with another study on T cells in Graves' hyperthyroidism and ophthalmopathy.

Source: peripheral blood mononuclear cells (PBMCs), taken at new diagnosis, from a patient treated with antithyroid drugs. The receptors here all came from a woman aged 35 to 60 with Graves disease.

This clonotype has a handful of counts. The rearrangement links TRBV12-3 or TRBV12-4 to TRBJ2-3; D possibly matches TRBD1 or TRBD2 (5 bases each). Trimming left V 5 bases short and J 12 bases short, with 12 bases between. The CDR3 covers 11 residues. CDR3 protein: CASSDSGPQYF. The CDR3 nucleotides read TGTGCCAGCAGTGACAGCGGTCCCCAGTATTTT.

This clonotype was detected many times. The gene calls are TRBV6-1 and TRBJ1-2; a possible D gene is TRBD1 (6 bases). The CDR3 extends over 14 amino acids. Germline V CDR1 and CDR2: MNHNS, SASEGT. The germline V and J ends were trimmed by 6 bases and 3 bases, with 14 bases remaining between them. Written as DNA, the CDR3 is TGTGCCAGCAGGGGGGCCGGGGCGTACTATGGCTACACCTTC. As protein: CASRGAGAYYGYTF.

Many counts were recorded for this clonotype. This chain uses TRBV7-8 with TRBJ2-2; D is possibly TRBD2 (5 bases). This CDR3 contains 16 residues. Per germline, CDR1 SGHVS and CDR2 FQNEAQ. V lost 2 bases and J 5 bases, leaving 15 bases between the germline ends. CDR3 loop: CASSLLALGGTGELFF. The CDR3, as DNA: TGTGCCAGCAGCTTACTAGCCCTCGGTGGGACCGGGGAGCTGTTTTTT.

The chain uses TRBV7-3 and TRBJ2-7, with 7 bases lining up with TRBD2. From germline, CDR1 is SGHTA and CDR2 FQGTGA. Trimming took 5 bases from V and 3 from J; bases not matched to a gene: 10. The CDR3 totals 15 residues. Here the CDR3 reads CASSQGEAGVYEQYF. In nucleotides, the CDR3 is TGTGCCAGCAGCCAGGGTGAGGCGGGAGTCTACGAGCAGTACTTC.

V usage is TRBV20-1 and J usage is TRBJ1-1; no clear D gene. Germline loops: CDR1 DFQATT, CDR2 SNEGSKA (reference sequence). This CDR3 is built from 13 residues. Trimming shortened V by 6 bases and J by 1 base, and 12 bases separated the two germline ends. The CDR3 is CSATKVGNTEAFF. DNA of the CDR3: TGCAGTGCAACTAAAGTGGGGAACACTGAAGCTTTCTTT.

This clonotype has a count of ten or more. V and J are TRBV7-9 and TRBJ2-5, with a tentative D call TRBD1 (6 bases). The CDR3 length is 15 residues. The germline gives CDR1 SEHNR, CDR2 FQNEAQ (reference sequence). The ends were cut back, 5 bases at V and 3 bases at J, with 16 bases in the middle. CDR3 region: CASSPYSGQKETQYF. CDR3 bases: TGTGCCAGCAGCCCCTACTCTGGACAGAAAGAGACCCAGTACTTC.

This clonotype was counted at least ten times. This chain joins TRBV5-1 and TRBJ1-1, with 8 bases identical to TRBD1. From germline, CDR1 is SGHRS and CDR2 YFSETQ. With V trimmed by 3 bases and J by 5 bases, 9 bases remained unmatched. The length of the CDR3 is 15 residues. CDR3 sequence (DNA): TGCGCCAGCAGCTCGCGGACAGGGAGGGGGACTGAAGCTTTCTTT. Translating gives CASSSRTGRGTEAFF.

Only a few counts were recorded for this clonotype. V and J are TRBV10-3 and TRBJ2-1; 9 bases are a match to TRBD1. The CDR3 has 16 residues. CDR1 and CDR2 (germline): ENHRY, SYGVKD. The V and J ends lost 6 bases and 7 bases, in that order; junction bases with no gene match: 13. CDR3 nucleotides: TGTGCCATCAGCCCGTGGGGGACAGGGAACGAAAATGAGCAGTTCTTC. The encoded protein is CAISPWGTGNENEQFF.

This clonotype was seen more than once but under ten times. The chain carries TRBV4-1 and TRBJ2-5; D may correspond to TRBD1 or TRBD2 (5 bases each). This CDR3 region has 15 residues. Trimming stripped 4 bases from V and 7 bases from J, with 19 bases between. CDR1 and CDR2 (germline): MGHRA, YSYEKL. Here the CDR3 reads CASSLAAIGERTQYF. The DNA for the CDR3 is TGCGCCAGCAGCCTTGCCGCTATAGGGGAGAGGACCCAGTACTTC.

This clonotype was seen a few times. The CDR3 DNA reads TGTGCCAGCAGTTTGGGGGGTCTGGACACTGAAGCTTTCTTT. Translating it yields CASSLGGLDTEAFF. The rearrangement links TRBV12-3 or TRBV12-4 to TRBJ1-1, with D maybe TRBD1 (5 bases). V lost 3 bases and J lost 3, with 11 bases in between. This CDR3 has 14 amino acids.

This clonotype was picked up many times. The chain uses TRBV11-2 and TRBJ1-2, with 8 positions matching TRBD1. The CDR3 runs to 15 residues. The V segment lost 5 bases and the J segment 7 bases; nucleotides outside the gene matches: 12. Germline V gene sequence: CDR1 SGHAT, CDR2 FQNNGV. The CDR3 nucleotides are TGTGCCAGCAGCAACACCGGGACAGGTGGTTCTGGCTACACCTTC. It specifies CASSNTGTGGSGYTF.

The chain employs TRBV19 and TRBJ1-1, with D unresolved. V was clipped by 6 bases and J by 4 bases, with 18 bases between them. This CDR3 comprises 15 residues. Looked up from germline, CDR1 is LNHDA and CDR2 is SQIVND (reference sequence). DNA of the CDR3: TGTGCCAGTAGCACCGACGATGGCCGGAGCACTGAAGCTTTCTTT. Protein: CASSTDDGRSTEAFF.

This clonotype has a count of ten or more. This CDR3 reads CASSLNGGESYGYTF. Here the CDR3 DNA reads TGTGCCAGCAGCTTAAATGGAGGGGAAAGCTATGGCTACACCTTC. This rearrangement joins TRBV7-2 to TRBJ1-2; D possibly corresponds to TRBD1 (5 bases). The CDR3 loop spans 15 amino acids. Germline V lookup: CDR1 SGHTA, CDR2 FQGNSA. Trimming removed 2 bases at V and 4 bases at J, with 14 bases between.

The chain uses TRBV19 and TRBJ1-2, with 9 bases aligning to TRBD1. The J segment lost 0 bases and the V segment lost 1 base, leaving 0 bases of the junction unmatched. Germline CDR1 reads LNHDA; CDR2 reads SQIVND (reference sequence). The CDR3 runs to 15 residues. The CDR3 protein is CASSIGTGANYGYTF. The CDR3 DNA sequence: TGTGCCAGTAGTATAGGGACAGGGGCTAACTATGGCTACACCTTC.

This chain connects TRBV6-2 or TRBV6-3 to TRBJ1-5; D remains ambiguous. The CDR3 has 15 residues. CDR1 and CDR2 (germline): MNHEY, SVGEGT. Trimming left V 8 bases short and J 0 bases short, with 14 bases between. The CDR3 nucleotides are TGTGCCAGCGCCTTCGGCTCGGATAGCAATCAGCCCCAGCATTTT. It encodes CASAFGSDSNQPQHF.

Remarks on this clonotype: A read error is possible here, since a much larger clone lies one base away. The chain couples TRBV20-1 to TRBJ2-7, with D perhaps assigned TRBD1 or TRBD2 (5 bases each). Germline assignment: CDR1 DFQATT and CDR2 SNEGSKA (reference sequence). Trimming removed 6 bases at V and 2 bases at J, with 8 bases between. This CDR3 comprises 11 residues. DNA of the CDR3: TGCAGTGCGGGGGAGACCTACGAGCAGTACTTC. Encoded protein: CSAGETYEQYF.

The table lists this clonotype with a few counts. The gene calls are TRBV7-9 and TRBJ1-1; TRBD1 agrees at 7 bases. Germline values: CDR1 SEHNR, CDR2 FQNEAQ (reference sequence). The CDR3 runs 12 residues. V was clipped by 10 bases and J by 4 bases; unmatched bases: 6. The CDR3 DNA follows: TGTGCCACCGGGACAGACAGCACTGAAGCTTTCTTT. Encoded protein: CATGTDSTEAFF.

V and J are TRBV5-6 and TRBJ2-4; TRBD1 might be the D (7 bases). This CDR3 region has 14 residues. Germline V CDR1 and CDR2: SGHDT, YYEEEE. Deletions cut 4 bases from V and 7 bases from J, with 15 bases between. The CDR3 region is CASSPGSGGNIQYF. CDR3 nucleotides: TGTGCCAGCAGCCCGGGTTCAGGGGGGAACATTCAGTACTTC.

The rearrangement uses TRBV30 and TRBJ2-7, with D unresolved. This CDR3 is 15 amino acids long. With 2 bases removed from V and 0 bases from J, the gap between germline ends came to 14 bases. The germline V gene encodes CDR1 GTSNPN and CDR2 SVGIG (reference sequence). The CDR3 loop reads CAWSRGRLNSYEQYF. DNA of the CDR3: TGTGCCTGGAGTCGCGGACGGCTGAACTCCTACGAGCAGTACTTC.

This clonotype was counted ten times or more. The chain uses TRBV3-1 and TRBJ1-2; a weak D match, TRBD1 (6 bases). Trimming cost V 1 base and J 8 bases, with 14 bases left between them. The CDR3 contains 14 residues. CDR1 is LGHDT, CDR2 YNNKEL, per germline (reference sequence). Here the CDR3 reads CASSQGVRGYGYTF. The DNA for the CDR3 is TGTGCCAGCAGCCAAGGGGTGAGGGGGTACGGCTACACCTTC.

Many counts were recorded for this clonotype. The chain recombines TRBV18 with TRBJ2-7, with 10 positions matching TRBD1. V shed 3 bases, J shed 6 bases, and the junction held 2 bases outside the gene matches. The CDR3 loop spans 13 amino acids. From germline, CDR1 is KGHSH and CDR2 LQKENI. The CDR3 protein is CASSPRDRGEQYF. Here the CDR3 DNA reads TGTGCCAGCTCACCGCGGGACAGGGGCGAGCAGTACTTC.

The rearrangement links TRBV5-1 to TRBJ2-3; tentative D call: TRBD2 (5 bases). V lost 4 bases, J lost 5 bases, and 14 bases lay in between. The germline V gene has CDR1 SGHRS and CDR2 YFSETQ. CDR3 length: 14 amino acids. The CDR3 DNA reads TGCGCCAGCAGCCCGCAGAAGAGGGAAGATACGCAGTATTTT. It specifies CASSPQKREDTQYF.